The entry that follows covers one T cell receptor (beta chain) sequence. The Seattle patients joined while their infection was active and were tracked longitudinally afterward. The sample is drawn from a study of blood T cell repertoires in COVID-19. About the research overall: The United States, Italy and Spain provided the acute and convalescent COVID-19 samples. Sources were T cells, B-cell-depleted T cells, or PBMCs; the material itself was cDNA or gDNA.

Germline CDR1 reads LNHDA; CDR2 reads SQIVND (reference sequence). V gave up 8 bases and J gave up 4 bases; unmatched junction bases: 8. The CDR3 is 14 residues long. Sequencing used immunoSEQ multiplex PCR; TCRdb keeps in-frame clones, though not all of them. The data contain under 250,000 clones, more than 75% of them singletons. This receptor was identified in a woman of 80 years or more with COVID-19, enrolled during active disease. Sequenced: peripheral blood. The V call is TRBV19, the J call TRBJ1-1; TRBD1 matches at 9 bases. CDR3 coding DNA: TGTGCCAGTGACTTAGGACAGGGGATCACTGAAGCTTTCTTT. As protein: CASDLGQGITEAFF.